This T cell receptor (beta chain) was captured in a study of shared clonotypes between healthy human individuals. Study-level points and caveats: Sequencing depth was a factor that was expected to affect clonotype sharing among donors. Blood was the only sampled material, and tissue repertoires likely differ.

Note on this clone: Its specificity is unknown.

Those who donated were healthy HIV-negative adults, with no recent acute infections or vaccinations reported. Genomic DNA (from each subset) was split evenly across several immunoSEQ plates. TCRdb's copy holds only in-frame clones and misses some; the assay was immunoSEQ multiplex PCR. Among around 340,000 clones listed, around 70% were seen once. This receptor was identified in a man between 25 and 39 years old in good health. Material for sequencing was memory CD4+ T cells sorted from blood. This sample's subset: CD45RA-negative fraction.

The CDR3 protein is CASSFGRAYEQYF. CDR3 nucleotides: TGCGCCAGCAGCTTTGGCAGGGCCTACGAGCAGTACTTC. The rearrangement joins TRBV5-1 to TRBJ2-7; a weak D match, TRBD1 (5 bases). The V end was cut by 2 bases, the J end by 2 bases, with 8 bases between. Germline loops: CDR1 SGHRS, CDR2 YFSETQ. The CDR3 is 13 residues long.